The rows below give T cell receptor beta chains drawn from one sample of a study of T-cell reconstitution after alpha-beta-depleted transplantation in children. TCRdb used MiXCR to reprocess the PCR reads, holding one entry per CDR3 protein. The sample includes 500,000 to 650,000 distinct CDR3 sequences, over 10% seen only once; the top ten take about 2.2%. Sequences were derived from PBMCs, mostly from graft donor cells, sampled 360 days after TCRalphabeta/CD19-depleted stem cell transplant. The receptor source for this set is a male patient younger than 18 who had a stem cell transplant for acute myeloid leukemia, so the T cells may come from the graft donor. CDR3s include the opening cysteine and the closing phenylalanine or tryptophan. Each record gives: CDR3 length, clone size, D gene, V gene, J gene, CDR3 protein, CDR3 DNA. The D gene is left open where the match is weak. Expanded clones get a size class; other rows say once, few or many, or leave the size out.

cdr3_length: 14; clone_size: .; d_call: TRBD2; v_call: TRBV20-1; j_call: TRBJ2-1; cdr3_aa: CSATIAGAYNEQFF; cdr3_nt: TGCAGTGCTACCATAGCGGGAGCTTACAATGAGCAGTTCTTC
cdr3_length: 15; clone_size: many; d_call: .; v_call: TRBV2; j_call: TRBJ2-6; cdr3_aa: CASRKELPGANVLTF; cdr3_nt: TGTGCCAGCAGGAAGGAGCTTCCTGGGGCCAACGTCCTGACTTTC
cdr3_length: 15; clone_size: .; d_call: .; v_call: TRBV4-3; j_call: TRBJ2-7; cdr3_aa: CASSQDRFLHYEQYF; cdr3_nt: TGCGCCAGCAGCCAAGATCGTTTCTTGCACTACGAGCAGTACTTC
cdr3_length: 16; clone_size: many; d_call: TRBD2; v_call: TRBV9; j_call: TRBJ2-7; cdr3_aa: CASSVVAGVGTYEQYF; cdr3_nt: TGTGCCAGCAGCGTAGTCGCGGGAGTAGGGACCTACGAGCAGTACTTC
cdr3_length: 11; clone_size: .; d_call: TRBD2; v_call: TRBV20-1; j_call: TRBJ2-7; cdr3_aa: CTVAGGYEQYF; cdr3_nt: TGCACTGTAGCGGGAGGCTACGAGCAGTACTTC
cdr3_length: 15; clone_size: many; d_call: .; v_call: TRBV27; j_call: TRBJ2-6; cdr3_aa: CASSLDSSGANVLTF; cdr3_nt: TGTGCCAGCAGTTTAGACTCCTCTGGGGCCAACGTCCTGACTTTC
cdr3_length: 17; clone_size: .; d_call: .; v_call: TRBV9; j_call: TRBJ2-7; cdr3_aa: CASSARSPGGGAGEQYF; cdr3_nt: TGTGCCAGCAGCGCGCGATCACCGGGTGGGGGCGCGGGAGAGCAGTACTTC
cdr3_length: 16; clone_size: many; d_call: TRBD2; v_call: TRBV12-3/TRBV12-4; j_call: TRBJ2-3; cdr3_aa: CASSSILAGYTDTQYF; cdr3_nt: TGTGCCAGCAGTTCCATACTAGCGGGGTACACAGATACGCAGTATTTT
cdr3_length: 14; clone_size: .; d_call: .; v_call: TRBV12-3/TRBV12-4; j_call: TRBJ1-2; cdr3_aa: CASSLGGASYGYTF; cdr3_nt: TGTGCCAGCAGTTTGGGGGGGGCTTCCTATGGCTACACCTTC
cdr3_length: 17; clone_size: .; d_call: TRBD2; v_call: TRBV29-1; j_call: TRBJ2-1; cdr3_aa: CSVAGLAGEGSYNEQFF; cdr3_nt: TGCAGCGTTGCGGGACTAGCGGGAGAGGGCTCCTACAATGAGCAGTTCTTC
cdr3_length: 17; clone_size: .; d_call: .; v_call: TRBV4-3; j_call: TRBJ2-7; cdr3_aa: CASSQDWGRQGSNEQYF; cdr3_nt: TGCGCCAGCAGCCAAGATTGGGGTCGGCAGGGTAGCAACGAGCAGTACTTC
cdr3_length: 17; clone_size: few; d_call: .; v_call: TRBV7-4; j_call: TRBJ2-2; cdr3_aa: CASSLAPAKSRTGELFF; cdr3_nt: TGTGCCAGCAGCTTAGCGCCAGCTAAGTCGCGCACCGGGGAGCTGTTTTTT
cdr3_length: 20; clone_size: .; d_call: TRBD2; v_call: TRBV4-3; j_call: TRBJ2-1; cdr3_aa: CASSQPGGTSPPRPYNEQFF; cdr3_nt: TGCGCCAGCAGCCAGCCCGGGGGGACTAGCCCACCTCGACCCTACAATGAGCAGTTCTTC
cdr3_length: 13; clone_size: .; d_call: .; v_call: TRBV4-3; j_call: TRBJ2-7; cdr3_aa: CASSRHLDYEQYF; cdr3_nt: TGCGCCAGCAGCCGCCATCTAGACTACGAGCAGTACTTC